The 9 T cell receptor beta chains given below trace back to one sample, sequenced in a study of OX40 agonist ivuxolimab in advanced cancers. Measured with immunoSEQ multiplex PCR; TCRdb has only the in-frame clones, and not every one. The table includes 85,000 to 120,000 clones, 90% detected once. The sample was CD4+ or CD8+ T cells sorted from blood, taken in a trial of the OX40 agonist ivuxolimab. These receptors originate from an adult with an advanced solid tumor such as melanoma, head and neck, liver or kidney cancer.

This clone is a singleton in its sample. The V call is TRBV7-2, the J call TRBJ2-7; D might be TRBD1 (6 bases). Germline V CDR1 and CDR2: SGHTA, FQGNSA. The CDR3 consists of 16 residues. Trimming removed 5 bases at V and 4 bases at J, with 21 bases between. CDR3 protein: CASSLSGAGVAYEQYF. Here the CDR3 DNA reads TGTGCCAGCAGCCTCTCCGGGGCAGGGGTAGCTTACGAGCAGTACTTC.

This clone appeared once. The rearrangement joins TRBV11-2 to TRBJ2-1; a possible D gene is TRBD2 (6 bases). This CDR3 region has 16 residues. Germline lookup yields CDR1 SGHAT and CDR2 FQNNGV. V was cut by 1 base and J by 8 bases, with 18 bases left in between. The CDR3 nucleotides read TGTGCCAGCAGCTTAGGGGCCCGGGCAGGAGGGGATGAGCAGTTCTTC. Encoded protein: CASSLGARAGGDEQFF.

This chain joins TRBV4-3 and TRBJ1-1; D is perhaps TRBD1 (5 bases). The CDR3 length is 14 residues. Germline CDR1 LGHNA, CDR2 YSLEER. V lost 4 bases, J lost 1 base, and 10 bases lay in between. The CDR3 DNA is TGCGCCAGCAGCCGCGGACATCCGAACACTGAAGCTTTCTTT. Translated: CASSRGHPNTEAFF.

The V and J genes are TRBV6-5 and TRBJ2-1; 8 bases line up with TRBD1. CDR3 length: 14 residues. V was clipped by 5 bases and J by 10 bases; unmatched bases: 10. Germline V gene sequence: CDR1 MNHEY, CDR2 SVGAGI. The CDR3 coding sequence is TGTGCCAGCAGTCGACAGGGGTCTTCGCGGGAGCAGTTCTTC. Amino acids: CASSRQGSSREQFF.

This chain joins TRBV19 and TRBJ2-3; the D gene is possibly TRBD2 (6 bases). The CDR3 is made up of 15 amino acids. V gave up 6 bases and J gave up 5 bases, with 18 bases separating them. Germline loops: CDR1 LNHDA, CDR2 SQIVND (reference sequence). CDR3 loop: CASSSIGGSGDTQYF. DNA for the CDR3: TGTGCCAGTAGCTCGATCGGAGGGTCAGGAGATACGCAGTATTTT.

The genes are TRBV10-3 and TRBJ2-7; 11 bases are shared with TRBD1. V was clipped by 8 bases and J by 3 bases; unmatched bases: 3. The CDR3 has 13 amino acids. Germline-derived CDR1 and CDR2 are ENHRY and SYGVKD. The CDR3 DNA sequence: TGTGCCATCCTAGGGACAGGGGGCTACGAGCAGTACTTC. It is translated as CAILGTGGYEQYF.

The J gene is TRBJ2-3, the V gene TRBV5-1; tentative D call: TRBD1 (6 bases). Trimming cost V 5 bases and J 0 bases, with 16 bases left between them. Germline V gene lookup returns CDR1 SGHRS and CDR2 YFSETQ. This CDR3 comprises 16 residues. CDR3 DNA sequence: TGCGCCAGCAGGCGCGGACAGCCCTCTAGCACAGATACGCAGTATTTT. This codes for CASRRGQPSSTDTQYF.

This chain joins TRBV21-1 and TRBJ2-3; the table's D gene call, TRBD2, was not cross checked with the DNA. TRBV21-1 is designated a pseudogene. The CDR3 is 15 amino acids. The CDR3 region has the DNA TGTGCCAGCAGTTTGCCCGGGACTAGTAGGTATACGCAGTATTTT. Amino acids: CASSLPGTSRYTQYF.

The chain carries TRBV28 and TRBJ1-2; no clear D. The V gene's germline CDR1 is MDHEN and CDR2 SYDVKM. This CDR3 comprises 12 residues. Trimming took off 7 bases at V and 8 bases at J, with 14 bases between the two ends. In DNA, the CDR3 is TGTGCCAGCACTGAGGACCAGTTAGGCTACACCTTC. It yields the protein CASTEDQLGYTF.